This T cell receptor (beta chain) was identified in a study of blood T cell repertoires in COVID-19. Study summary: The United States, Italy and Spain were the sources of the acute and convalescent COVID-19 samples. The analysed material was cDNA or gDNA that came from T cells, B-cell-depleted T cells, or PBMCs.

Between the trimmed V and J ends, which lost 4 bases and 4 bases, there was a span of 16 bases. Germline V lookup: CDR1 SGHAT, CDR2 FQNNGV. This CDR3 comprises 15 residues. A single count supports this clone. Sequencing used immunoSEQ multiplex PCR; TCRdb keeps in-frame clones, though not all of them. The table shows around 150,000 clones, with around four fifths occurring only once. J is TRBJ2-5 and V is TRBV11-2, with D perhaps matching TRBD1 (6 bases). The specimen sequenced was peripheral blood. This clonotype was obtained from a man aged 65 to 85 with acute or convalescent COVID-19. CDR3 sequence (DNA): TGTGCCAGCAGCTCCGGGACAAGAAAAATAGAGACCCAGTACTTC. Translation: CASSSGTRKIETQYF. Full variable domain (outside the CDR3, taken from reference TRBV11-2 and TRBJ2-5): EAGVAQSPRYKIIEKRQSVAFWCNPISGHATLYWYQQILGQGPKLLIQFQNNGVVDDSQLPKDRFSAERLKGVDSTLKIQPAKLEDSAVYLCASSSGTRKIETQYFGPGTRLLVL.